The present TCR beta chain was sequenced within a study of cytomegalovirus exposure and HLA in healthy donors. This clone has a handful of counts. What it binds is unknown. Study conclusions and caveats: Indistinguishability led to the exclusion of some V segments, TRBV6-2 and TRBV6-3 included. Earlier analysis yielded a pattern in which most TCR beta V segments were productive about 87% or about 30% of the time. Reported findings show TCR beta sequences accurately forecast HLA-A and HLA-B alleles in most subjects. With high specificity and sensitivity, the classifier reportedly diagnosed cytomegalovirus status.

The PCR ran on 60 Vbeta and 13 Jbeta primers. Profiling relied on immunoSEQ multiplex PCR, and the TCRdb table lists in-frame clones only, not all of them. In the table there are about 140,000 clones, 77% of which are singletons. This CDR3 comprises 18 residues. The V and J genes are TRBV1 and TRBJ1-4. TRBV1 is deemed a pseudogene. This sequence originates from a female donor in good health and CMV-seronegative. Sample: PBMCs. This chain's CDR3 is CTSSQGRGSWAVNEKLFF. CDR3 nucleotide sequence: TGCACCAGCAGCCAAGGGAGGGGAAGTTGGGCAGTGAATGAAAAACTGTTTTTT.